One sample yielded the 12 T cell receptor beta chains listed below, sequenced in a study of blood T cell repertoires in COVID-19. The method was immunoSEQ multiplex PCR; TCRdb's version includes in-frame clones alone and lacks a portion of them. The data show about 45,000 clones, approximately 80% seen once. Input material: peripheral blood. The receptor set was obtained from a man aged 70 or older with acute or convalescent COVID-19.

This clone appeared a few times. CDR3 coding DNA: TGTGCCAGTACAGACTCTGGAAACACCATATATTTT. This codes for CASTDSGNTIYF. The chain employs TRBV19 and TRBJ1-3; D is ambiguous. The CDR3 length is 12 residues. Germline assignment: CDR1 LNHDA and CDR2 SQIVND (reference sequence). V was pared by 7 bases and J by 0 bases, with 4 bases between.

This clone occurred a few times. The chain recombines TRBV25-1 with TRBJ1-1; the D gene is possibly TRBD1 (5 bases). Germline CDR1 MGHDK, CDR2 SYGVNS. V lost 7 bases and J 4 bases, leaving 13 bases between the germline ends. This CDR3 has 13 residues. CDR3 sequence: CASTVLDITEAFF. The DNA of the CDR3 is TGTGCCAGCACCGTCTTGGACATCACTGAAGCTTTCTTT.

V gene TRBV7-2 combines with J gene TRBJ1-1; D is unclear. Germline CDR1 is SGHTA and CDR2 is FQGNSA. The germline V and J ends were trimmed by 3 bases and 2 bases, with 7 bases remaining between them. CDR3 length: 13 residues. The DNA for the CDR3 is TGTGCCAGCAGCTTGGACTCTAACACTGAAGCTTTCTTT. It codes for CASSLDSNTEAFF.

This clone was recorded once. The gene calls are TRBV27 and TRBJ2-3; 8 nucleotides line up with TRBD2. This CDR3 spans 17 amino acids. Germline CDR1 reads MNHEY; CDR2 reads SMNVEV (reference sequence). The V segment lost 7 bases and the J segment 3 bases; nucleotides outside the gene matches: 15. The CDR3 bases are TGTGCCAGCACCGGGAGCGGGGGACATCGTCGAACAGATACGCAGTATTTT. Translating gives CASTGSGGHRRTDTQYF.

The chain is built from TRBV5-1 and TRBJ2-1; maybe TRBD1 (6 bases). In germline, CDR1 is SGHRS, CDR2 YFSETQ. V lost 3 bases and J 6 bases, leaving 13 bases between the germline ends. This CDR3 is 14 amino acids long. CDR3 DNA: TGCGCCAGCAGCTATTCTACAGGGTCCAATGAGCAGTTCTTC. Protein sequence: CASSYSTGSNEQFF.

The chain uses TRBV15 and TRBJ1-5, with 9 bases identical to TRBD1. Germline V lookup: CDR1 LNHNV, CDR2 YYDKDF (reference sequence). The CDR3 is made up of 15 amino acids. V lost 6 bases to trimming and J lost 5 bases; unmatched junction nucleotides: 8. The chain's CDR3 is CATRESGTGHQPQHF. The CDR3 coding sequence is TGTGCCACCAGAGAATCCGGGACAGGGCATCAGCCCCAGCATTTT.

The chain links TRBV6-2 or TRBV6-3 to TRBJ2-2; D not resolved. Trimming left V 0 bases short and J 1 base short, with 12 bases between. This CDR3 has 17 amino acids. CDR1 and CDR2 (germline): MNHEY, SVGEGT. The CDR3 nucleotides are TGTGCCAGCAGTTACTCGTTCCAGGCTGGGAACACCGGGGAGCTGTTTTTT. It encodes CASSYSFQAGNTGELFF.

The chain combines TRBV6-2 or TRBV6-3 with TRBJ1-2, with TRBD1 as a possible D gene (5 bases). CDR3 size: 15 residues. V lost 5 bases to trimming and J lost 2 bases, with 15 bases between them. Germline CDR1 MNHEY, CDR2 SVGEGT. CDR3 DNA sequence: TGTGCCAGCAGTCCCCGGCAGGGCCAAAACTATGGCTACACCTTC. The encoded protein is CASSPRQGQNYGYTF.

This rearrangement joins TRBV11-2 to TRBJ2-1, with 8 bases that match TRBD2. The germline gives CDR1 SGHAT, CDR2 FQNNGV. The V gene end was trimmed by 5 bases and the J gene end by 15 bases; junction bases not matched to a gene: 15. This CDR3 region has 14 residues. As DNA, the CDR3 is TGTGCCAGCAGCCCGGACCTTACTAGCGGAACTTTGTTCTTC. The encoded protein is CASSPDLTSGTLFF.

This chain connects TRBV9 to TRBJ1-3; D is possibly TRBD1 (6 bases). Germline assignment: CDR1 SGDLS and CDR2 YYNGEE. The V and J ends lost 0 bases and 4 bases respectively, with 11 bases between them. The CDR3 contains 15 residues. In DNA, the CDR3 is TGTGCCAGCAGCGTAGAACAGGGCCGGGGAAACACCATATATTTT. This translates into CASSVEQGRGNTIYF. Combining the CDR3 with reference TRBV9 and TRBJ1-3 gives the whole variable domain DSGVTQTPKHLITATGQRVTLRCSPRSGDLSVYWYQQSLDQGLQFLIQYYNGEERAKGNILERFSAQQFPDLHSELNLSSLELGDSALYFCASSVEQGRGNTIYFGEGSWLTVV.

The rearrangement uses TRBV7-9 and TRBJ1-2; 7 bases fit TRBD1. From germline, CDR1 is SEHNR and CDR2 FQNEAQ (reference sequence). V lost 3 bases to trimming and J lost 2 bases; unmatched junction nucleotides: 3. The CDR3 is made up of 14 amino acids. The chain's CDR3 is CASSFTGENYGYTF. In nucleotides, the CDR3 is TGTGCCAGCAGCTTTACAGGGGAAAACTATGGCTACACCTTC.

The genes are TRBV6-5 and TRBJ2-5; D not certain. The CDR3 runs 13 residues. Trimming pared 5 bases from V and 5 bases from J, leaving 12 bases between. Germline CDR1 reads MNHEY; CDR2 reads SVGAGI. This CDR3 is CASSPGLRETQYF. DNA of the CDR3: TGTGCCAGCAGTCCAGGTTTAAGGGAGACCCAGTACTTC.